This entry concerns a single TCR beta chain. The sample originates from a study of blood T cell repertoires in COVID-19. Study overall: COVID-19 samples from acute and convalescent phases originated in the United States, Italy and Spain. Sample material is recorded as cDNA or gDNA derived from T cells, B-cell-depleted T cells, or PBMCs.

Sequenced by immunoSEQ multiplex PCR; TCRdb stores in-frame clones only, minus some. The sample lists approximately 200,000 clones, about 85% seen once, with about 2.2% in the top ten. Cohorts were assigned according to the clinical history that participants reported. The receptor was isolated from a woman in her thirties who had recovered from COVID-19. Sequenced sample: PBMCs or T cells enriched from blood (not recorded which).

DNA for the CDR3: TGTGCCAGTAGGTTCCGGGACAGGGCTAATGAAAAACTGTTTTTT. Its translation: CASRFRDRANEKLFF. The chain is built from TRBV19 and TRBJ1-4, with 9 bases that match TRBD1. From germline, CDR1 is LNHDA and CDR2 SQIVND (reference sequence). This CDR3 has 15 residues. V was pared by 6 bases and J by 3 bases, with 5 bases of the junction left unmatched.